This entry describes one T cell receptor beta chain. What it binds is not known. These data come from a study of post-analysis software for immune sequencing data. Study conclusions and caveats: Pronounced co-clustering by F measure was evident among identically batched samples. When patients were compared with controls, five TRBV segments were more frequent, TRBV5-6, TRBV5-1 and TRBV20-1 among them. Significantly lower normalized Chao1 diversity was seen in multiple sclerosis patients than in controls.

The V gene's germline CDR1 is SNHLY and CDR2 FYNNEI. The CDR3 has 15 amino acids. With V trimmed by 11 bases and J by 4 bases, 13 bases remained unmatched. Each TCR beta cDNA library carried unique molecular identifiers. Starting from roughly 1.1 to 9.2 million T cells, the study yielded about 540,000 cDNA molecules. Each CDR3 protein is one row after TCRdb ran MiXCR on the PCR reads. The sample has some 690,000 distinct CDR3 sequences; about 32% are singletons. The source material was blood. The origin of this receptor is a girl aged 10 to 17 with multiple sclerosis. This chain uses TRBV2 with TRBJ2-2; 7 bases match TRBD2. This CDR3 reads CASKTGGRGTGELFF. In DNA, the CDR3 is TGTGCCTCAAAAACGGGAGGCCGGGGCACCGGGGAGCTGTTTTTT. Full variable domain (remainder filled in from reference TRBV2 and TRBJ2-2): EPEVTQTPSHQVTQMGQEVILRCVPISNHLYFYWYRQILGQKVEFLVSFYNNEISEKSEIFDDQFSVERPDGSNFTLKIRSTKLEDSAMYFCASKTGGRGTGELFFGEGSRLTVL.